This T cell receptor beta chain originates from a study of blood T cell repertoires in COVID-19. V was pared by 4 bases and J by 2 bases, with 16 bases of the junction left unmatched. This CDR3 spans 18 amino acids. The V gene's germline CDR1 is MNHNS and CDR2 SASEGT. Only in-frame clones appear in the TCRdb table, and some are missing; sequencing was by immunoSEQ multiplex PCR. The data show fewer than 200,000 clones, with around 81% seen just once and about a tenth held by the top ten. Input material: peripheral blood. This TCR derives from a man between 65 and 85 years old with active or convalescent COVID-19. The genes are TRBV6-1 and TRBJ2-7, with 8 bases matching TRBD2. The CDR3 here is CASSARLANYPSTYEQYF. The CDR3 region has the DNA TGTGCCAGCAGTGCCCGACTAGCGAACTACCCTTCCACCTACGAGCAGTACTTC.